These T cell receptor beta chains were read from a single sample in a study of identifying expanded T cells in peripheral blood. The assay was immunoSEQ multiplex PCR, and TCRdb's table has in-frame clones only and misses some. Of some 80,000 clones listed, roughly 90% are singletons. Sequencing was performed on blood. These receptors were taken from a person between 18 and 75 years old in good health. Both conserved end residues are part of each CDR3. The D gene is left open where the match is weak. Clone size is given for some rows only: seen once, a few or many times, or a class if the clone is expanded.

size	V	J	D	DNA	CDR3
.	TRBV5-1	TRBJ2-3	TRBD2	TGCGCCAGCAGCCGCATTAGCGGGAACACAGATACGCAGTATTTT	CASSRISGNTDTQYF
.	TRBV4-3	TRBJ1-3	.	TGCGCCAGCAGCCAAGATCTGGTCAGCTCTGGAAACACCATATATTTT	CASSQDLVSSGNTIYF
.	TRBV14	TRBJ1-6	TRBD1	TGTGCCAGCAGCCGGGACAGGGGTAGATCACCCCTCCACTTT	CASSRDRGRSPLHF
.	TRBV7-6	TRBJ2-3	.	TGTGCCAGCAGCTTAGGGGCAGGGGGCACAGATACGCAGTATTTT	CASSLGAGGTDTQYF
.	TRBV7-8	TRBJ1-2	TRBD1	TGTGCCAGCAGCCAAGGACAGGGGGCTACTCCTAACTATGGCTACACCTTC	CASSQGQGATPNYGYTF
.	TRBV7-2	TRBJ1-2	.	TGTGCCAGCAGCTTACAGGGAGCAGGGCATGGCTACACCTTC	CASSLQGAGHGYTF
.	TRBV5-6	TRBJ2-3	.	TGTGCCAGCAGCCTCCCGGCAGGCCTCACAGATACGCAGTATTTT	CASSLPAGLTDTQYF
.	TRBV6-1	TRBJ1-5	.	TGTGCCAGCAGTGAAGAGTCCGGGGTGGGAAATCAGCCCCAGCATTTT	CASSEESGVGNQPQHF
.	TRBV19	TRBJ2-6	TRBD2	TGTGCCAGTAGTATAGTAGCGGGTTCTGGGGCCAACGTCCTGACTTTC	CASSIVAGSGANVLTF
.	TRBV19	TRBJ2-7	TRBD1	TGTGCCAGTAGTGGGACCGGGACAGGGGACGGCGAGCAGTACTTC	CASSGTGTGDGEQYF
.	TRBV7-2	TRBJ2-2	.	TGTGCCAGCAGCCCTTACGGGACCGCTAGGACCGGGGAGCTGTTTTTT	CASSPYGTARTGELFF
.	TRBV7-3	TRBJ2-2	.	TGTGCCAGCAGCTCTCTAACCGGGGAGCTGTTTTTT	CASSSLTGELFF
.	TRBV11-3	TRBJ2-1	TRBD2	TGTGCCAGCAGCTTAGATCGCCCTAGCGGGAGAACCAATGAGCAGTTCTTC	CASSLDRPSGRTNEQFF
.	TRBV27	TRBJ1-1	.	TGTGCCAGCAGTTTATCGATGTCCGCTGAAGCTTTCTTT	CASSLSMSAEAFF
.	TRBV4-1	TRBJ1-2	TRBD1	TGCGCCAGCAGCCTAGGGACAGGGAGAAACTATGGCTACACCTTC	CASSLGTGRNYGYTF
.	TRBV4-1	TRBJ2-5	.	TGCGCCAGCAGCCAAGTGGGGGGCCGGCATGAGACCCAGTACTTC	CASSQVGGRHETQYF
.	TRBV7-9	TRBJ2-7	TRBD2	TGTGCCAGCAGCTTAGTTAGGGAGGGCGAGCAGTACTTC	CASSLVREGEQYF
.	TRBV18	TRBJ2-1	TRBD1	TGTGCCAGCTCACCCTCCGGGACAGGGGGTAATGAGCAGTTCTTC	CASSPSGTGGNEQFF
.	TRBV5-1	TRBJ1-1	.	TGCGCCAGCAGCTCAAACAGGTTGAACACTGAAGCTTTCTTT	CASSSNRLNTEAFF
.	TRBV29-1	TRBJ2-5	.	TGCAGCGTTGTGGTAGAGACCCAGTACTTC	CSVVVETQYF
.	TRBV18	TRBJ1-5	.	TGTGCCAGCTCCCTTGATTATAGCAATCAGCCCCAGCATTTT	CASSLDYSNQPQHF
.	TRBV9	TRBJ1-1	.	TGTGCCAGCAGCGTAGATGAGGGGGGGCGCTTGGACACTGAAGCTTTCTTT	CASSVDEGGRLDTEAFF
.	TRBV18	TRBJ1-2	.	TGTGCCAGCTCACCGGCAATCGGGTCTAACTATGGCTACACCTTC	CASSPAIGSNYGYTF
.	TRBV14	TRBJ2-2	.	TGTGCCAGCAGCCAAGACGTGGACGGGGAGCTGTTTTTT	CASSQDVDGELFF
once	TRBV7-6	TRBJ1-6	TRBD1	TGTGCCAGCAGAACCGGGGACAGGGACTACAATTCACCCCTCCACTTT	CASRTGDRDYNSPLHF
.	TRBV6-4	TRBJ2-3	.	TGTGCCAGCAGTAGCGACAGATCCACAGATACGCAGTATTTT	CASSSDRSTDTQYF